The 27 T cell receptor beta chains presented below share a single source sample, sequenced in a study of blood T cell repertoires in COVID-19. Sequencing used immunoSEQ multiplex PCR; TCRdb keeps in-frame clones, though not all of them. The sample contains 300,000 or so clones, around 86% of which appear only once. Material: PBMCs or T cells enriched from blood (not recorded which). These receptor sequences come from a woman aged 40 to 50 with acute COVID-19.

The chain employs TRBV4-1 and TRBJ1-1; possibly TRBD1 for D (5 bases). Trimming pared 0 bases from V and 2 bases from J, leaving 10 bases between. This CDR3 spans 15 amino acids. The V gene's germline CDR1 is MGHRA and CDR2 YSYEKL. In DNA, the CDR3 is TGCGCCAGCAGCCAAGATGTGGGGCGTAACACTGAAGCTTTCTTT. It yields the protein CASSQDVGRNTEAFF.

In nucleotides, the CDR3 is TGCGCCAGCAGCGGGGGAGGGGGCTCCTACAATGAGCAGTTCTTC. This encodes CASSGGGGSYNEQFF. The chain uses TRBV5-1 and TRBJ2-1; D is possibly TRBD2 (7 bases). The CDR3 loop spans 15 amino acids. Germline V gene sequence: CDR1 SGHRS, CDR2 YFSETQ. Trimming cost V 4 bases and J 0 bases, with 11 bases left between them.

Here the CDR3 reads CASSARVRGSQETQYF. The CDR3 DNA reads as TGTGCCAGCTCAGCCCGCGTACGGGGATCCCAAGAGACCCAGTACTTC. This rearrangement joins TRBV18 to TRBJ2-5; D perhaps matches TRBD2 (5 bases). The CDR3 extends over 16 amino acids. In germline, CDR1 is KGHSH, CDR2 LQKENI. Trimming left V 5 bases short and J 1 base short, with 17 bases between.

V gene TRBV5-1 combines with J gene TRBJ1-1; D perhaps matches TRBD1 (5 bases). CDR1 and CDR2 from the germline V gene are SGHRS and YFSETQ. CDR3 size: 15 residues. V gave up 0 bases and J gave up 1 base, with 10 bases separating them. CDR3 amino acids: CASSLGGGKNTEAFF. The CDR3 nucleotides are TGCGCCAGCAGCTTGGGCGGGGGGAAGAACACTGAAGCTTTCTTT.

The chain couples TRBV7-6 to TRBJ2-5; TRBD2 matches 8 bases. Trimming took 3 bases from V and 2 from J; bases not matched to a gene: 11. Germline CDR1 SGHVS, CDR2 FNYEAQ. This CDR3 contains 17 residues. The CDR3 sequence is CASSLVWRGELQETQYF. Written as DNA, the CDR3 is TGTGCCAGCAGCTTGGTTTGGCGGGGGGAACTGCAAGAGACCCAGTACTTC.

This clone was counted only a few times. The chain employs TRBV7-2 and TRBJ2-7, with D tentatively TRBD2 (5 bases). This CDR3 is built from 14 residues. The germline V gene has CDR1 SGHTA and CDR2 FQGNSA. Between the trimmed V and J ends, which lost 4 bases and 6 bases, there was a span of 16 bases. CDR3 in amino acids: CASSSDYSGFEQYF. The CDR3 region has the DNA TGTGCCAGCAGCTCTGACTACTCGGGGTTCGAGCAGTACTTC.

The J gene is TRBJ1-3, the V gene TRBV6-1; tentatively, D is TRBD1 (6 bases). CDR1 and CDR2 from the germline V gene are MNHNS and SASEGT. V was cut by 3 bases and J by 0 bases, with 18 bases left in between. The CDR3 totals 18 residues. The CDR3 nucleotides read TGTGCCAGCAGTGAGATGGGGGCAGGGGCTGCCTCTGGAAACACCATATATTTT. This codes for CASSEMGAGAASGNTIYF.

The chain has TRBV28 and TRBJ1-6; D might be TRBD1 (6 bases). In germline, CDR1 is MDHEN, CDR2 SYDVKM. V was clipped by 3 bases and J by 9 bases, with 15 bases between them. The CDR3 extends over 15 amino acids. This CDR3 is CASSFSLRGGSPLHF. The DNA for the CDR3 is TGTGCCAGCAGTTTCTCCTTGCGAGGGGGTTCACCCCTCCACTTT.

The chain joins TRBV6-5 to TRBJ1-3; D unclear. The CDR3 is 13 amino acids. The V end lost 7 bases, the J end lost 4 bases, and 11 bases lay between the germline ends. Per germline, CDR1 MNHEY and CDR2 SVGAGI. CDR3 sequence reads: CASTQVWGNTIYF. In DNA form, the CDR3 reads TGTGCCAGCACCCAGGTCTGGGGAAACACCATATATTTT.

The chain employs TRBV3-1 (or the pseudogene TRBV3-2) and TRBJ2-1; a weak D match, TRBD1 (5 bases). This CDR3 is 16 amino acids long. V gave up 4 bases and J gave up 1 base, with 14 bases separating them. Germline V gene lookup returns CDR1 LGHDT and CDR2 YNNKEL (reference sequence). For the CDR3, the DNA is TGTGCCAGCAGCCGTCCGGGCAGGGTGTCCTACAATGAGCAGTTCTTC. Protein: CASSRPGRVSYNEQFF.

V usage is TRBV12-3 or TRBV12-4 and J usage is TRBJ1-1; D gene ambiguous. This CDR3 region has 13 residues. Trimming took off 8 bases at V and 5 bases at J, with 15 bases between the two ends. The CDR3 here is CASLLSPRTEAFF. Here the CDR3 DNA reads TGTGCCAGCCTATTATCCCCGAGAACTGAAGCTTTCTTT.

V usage is TRBV7-2 and J usage is TRBJ2-1; TRBD1 matches at 9 bases. After removal of 5 bases from V and 0 bases from J, the junction contained 2 bases not matched to a gene. Germline CDR1 reads SGHTA; CDR2 reads FQGNSA. This CDR3 is 15 amino acids long. The CDR3 region is CASSKDRGSYNEQFF. The CDR3 DNA follows: TGTGCCAGCAGCAAGGACAGGGGCTCCTACAATGAGCAGTTCTTC.

This clone was picked up a small number of times. V and J are TRBV5-1 and TRBJ2-1; 11 nucleotides agree with TRBD2. The CDR3 extends over 16 amino acids. Germline-derived CDR1 and CDR2 are SGHRS and YFSETQ. Losses at the gene ends were 5 bases for V and 4 bases for J; bases not matched to a gene: 8. The CDR3 sequence is CASRSTLAGDYNEQFF. The CDR3 DNA is TGCGCCAGCAGATCTACACTAGCGGGGGATTACAATGAGCAGTTCTTC.

The chain has TRBV5-4 and TRBJ2-5; 12 bases fit TRBD1. CDR1 and CDR2 from the germline V gene are SGHNT and YYREEE (reference sequence). V lost 4 bases, J lost 4 bases, and 8 bases stayed unmatched. CDR3 length: 16 amino acids. The CDR3 loop is CASSMVGTGGLETQYF. CDR3 coding DNA: TGTGCCAGCAGCATGGTCGGGACAGGGGGCTTAGAGACCCAGTACTTC.

This chain uses TRBV11-1 with TRBJ1-1; 7 bases agree with TRBD1. CDR1 and CDR2 from the germline V gene are SGHAT and FQDESV (reference sequence). The length of the CDR3 is 15 residues. The ends lost 2 bases at V and 4 bases at J; junction bases unmatched: 7. The CDR3 spells CASSLRTGSGTEAFF. The CDR3 DNA reads TGTGCCAGCAGCTTACGGACAGGTAGTGGCACTGAAGCTTTCTTT.

V usage is TRBV2 and J usage is TRBJ1-5; 9 nucleotides align to TRBD1. The germline gives CDR1 SNHLY, CDR2 FYNNEI. The CDR3 runs to 16 residues. V lost 7 bases, J lost 3 bases, and 10 bases stayed unmatched. CDR3 loop: CASTGDRELNNQPQHF. For the CDR3, the DNA is TGTGCCAGCACCGGGGACAGGGAACTAAACAATCAGCCCCAGCATTTT. The full variable domain, its missing parts supplied by reference TRBV2 and TRBJ1-5, is EPEVTQTPSHQVTQMGQEVILRCVPISNHLYFYWYRQILGQKVEFLVSFYNNEISEKSEIFDDQFSVERPDGSNFTLKIRSTKLEDSAMYFCASTGDRELNNQPQHFGDGTRLSIL.

This clone has just one count. The chain is built from TRBV5-8 and TRBJ2-1; 13 nucleotides match TRBD2. Germline values: CDR1 SGHTS, CDR2 YDEGEE. Losses at the gene ends were 7 bases for V and 1 base for J; bases not matched to a gene: 8. This CDR3 contains 17 residues. CDR3 coding DNA: TGTGCCAGCCCGACTAGCGGGGGGATCTTTTCCTACAATGAGCAGTTCTTC. Amino acids: CASPTSGGIFSYNEQFF.

V is TRBV5-6 and J is TRBJ1-2, with TRBD1 as a possible D gene (5 bases). There are 14 residues in the CDR3. The germline gives CDR1 SGHDT, CDR2 YYEEEE. Between the trimmed V and J ends, which lost 2 bases and 1 base, there was a span of 9 bases. This CDR3 is CASSFREYNYGYTF. The CDR3, as DNA: TGTGCCAGCAGCTTCAGGGAATATAACTATGGCTACACCTTC. Using reference TRBV5-6 and TRBJ1-2 for the parts outside the CDR3, the full variable domain is DAGVTQSPTHLIKTRGQQVTLRCSPKSGHDTVSWYQQALGQGPQFIFQYYEEEERQRGNFPDRFSGHQFPNYSSELNVNALLLGDSALYLCASSFREYNYGYTFGSGTRLTVV.

The chain combines TRBV10-3 with TRBJ2-1, with D tentatively TRBD2 (6 bases). V lost 7 bases to trimming and J lost 0 bases, with 10 bases between them. This CDR3 has 14 amino acids. Germline CDR1 ENHRY, CDR2 SYGVKD. For the CDR3, the DNA is TGTGCCATCAATGACGGGAGCTCCTACAATGAGCAGTTCTTC. Translation: CAINDGSSYNEQFF.

This clone was detected once. The chain carries TRBV7-9 and TRBJ1-4; D is possibly TRBD1 (6 bases). Germline V CDR1 and CDR2: SEHNR, FQNEAQ (reference sequence). The CDR3 loop spans 14 amino acids. V was trimmed by 2 bases and J by 7 bases, leaving 11 bases between them. The CDR3 reads CASSLNRDVEKLFF. The CDR3 coding sequence is TGTGCCAGCAGCTTAAACAGGGACGTTGAAAAACTGTTTTTT.

The V and J genes are TRBV6-5 and TRBJ1-2, with D hard to call. Per germline, CDR1 MNHEY and CDR2 SVGAGI. The CDR3 totals 15 residues. V lost 2 bases and J lost 4, with 14 bases in between. CDR3 nucleotide sequence: TGTGCCAGCAGTTACCGGGGTAGAGAGTCCTATGGCTACACCTTC. Translation: CASSYRGRESYGYTF.

J is TRBJ2-1 and V is TRBV25-1; 8 bases match TRBD2. CDR1 and CDR2 (germline): MGHDK, SYGVNS. This CDR3 contains 15 residues. With 4 bases clipped from V and 8 bases from J, the junction kept 10 bases outside the gene matches. DNA of the CDR3: TGTGCCAGCAGTGTAGCCGGGACTAGTTTCGATGAGCAGTTCTTC. Amino acids: CASSVAGTSFDEQFF.

This clone showed up just once. The CDR3 spells CASSPSGASAYGYTF. The CDR3 nucleotides are TGTGCCAGCAGCCCCTCAGGTGCGTCGGCCTATGGCTACACCTTC. The chain links TRBV3-1 (or the pseudogene TRBV3-2) to TRBJ1-2; D call uncertain. V gave up 4 bases and J gave up 4 bases, with 16 bases separating them. The CDR3 is 15 residues long. Germline V gene sequence: CDR1 LGHDT, CDR2 YNNKEL (reference sequence).

The chain carries TRBV15 and TRBJ2-5; possibly TRBD2 for D (5 bases). The CDR3 consists of 16 residues. V was clipped by 0 bases and J by 2 bases, with 13 bases between them. Germline CDR1 reads LNHNV; CDR2 reads YYDKDF (reference sequence). The CDR3 bases are TGTGCCACCAGCAGAGATCTAGCAAGAAAACAAGAGACCCAGTACTTC. Protein product: CATSRDLARKQETQYF.

The V and J genes are TRBV12-3 or TRBV12-4 and TRBJ1-5, with a possible D match to TRBD1 (6 bases). The CDR3 consists of 12 residues. The V and J ends lost 6 bases and 7 bases respectively, with 10 bases between them. The CDR3 bases are TGTGCCAGCAGACAGGGCTCCCAGCCCCAGCATTTT. This gives the protein CASRQGSQPQHF.

The V and J genes are TRBV19 and TRBJ2-3; D may be TRBD2 (6 bases). Trimming took 8 bases from V and 3 from J, leaving 15 bases between them. The CDR3 is made up of 14 amino acids. Germline V lookup: CDR1 LNHDA, CDR2 SQIVND (reference sequence). In DNA form, the CDR3 reads TGTGCCAGTGGGGACTCCGAGGGAACAGATACGCAGTATTTT. This encodes CASGDSEGTDTQYF.

The CDR3 here is CASSGGTSGSYEQYF. Here the CDR3 DNA reads TGCGCCAGCAGCGGCGGGACTAGCGGCTCCTACGAGCAGTACTTC. The rearrangement uses TRBV5-1 and TRBJ2-7; 11 bases map to TRBD2. The CDR3 length is 15 residues. The V gene's germline CDR1 is SGHRS and CDR2 YFSETQ. After removal of 4 bases from V and 0 bases from J, the junction contained 3 bases not matched to a gene.